Presented here are 17 T cell receptor beta chains from one specimen sequenced in a study of OX40 agonist ivuxolimab in advanced cancers. Generated by immunoSEQ multiplex PCR, the TCRdb table keeps only in-frame clones and is missing some. The table has roughly 53,000 clones, 84% seen once. This material consisted of CD4+ or CD8+ T cells sorted from blood, taken in a trial of the OX40 agonist ivuxolimab. These receptors originate from an adult with an advanced solid tumor such as melanoma, head and neck, liver or kidney cancer.

The chain is built from TRBV15 and TRBJ2-5; TRBD2 matches at 12 bases. The CDR3 sequence is 14 residues long. The junction had 5 bases not matched to a gene; V was cut back by 5 bases and J by 7 bases. The germline CDR1 and CDR2 sequences are LNHNV and YYDKDF (reference sequence). In DNA, the CDR3 is TGTGCCACCAGCGTGACTAGCGGGAGAGGGACCCAGTACTTC. Translating it yields CATSVTSGRGTQYF.

The chain carries TRBV5-4 and TRBJ2-2; D is perhaps TRBD2 (5 bases). Deletions cut 3 bases from V and 7 bases from J, with 16 bases between. The length of the CDR3 is 15 residues. Germline assignment: CDR1 SGHNT and CDR2 YYREEE (reference sequence). The CDR3 nucleotides read TGTGCCAGCAGCTGGAAGGACTTCTCTGGCGGGGAGCTGTTTTTT. It specifies CASSWKDFSGGELFF.

The gene calls are TRBV5-6 and TRBJ2-3; D remains ambiguous. Deletions cut 0 bases from V and 2 bases from J, with 7 bases between. The germline gives CDR1 SGHDT, CDR2 YYEEEE. The CDR3 consists of 14 residues. CDR3 nucleotides: TGTGCCAGCAGCTTGGTGGGCAACACAGATACGCAGTATTTT. Translating gives CASSLVGNTDTQYF. Full variable domain (remainder filled in from reference TRBV5-6 and TRBJ2-3): DAGVTQSPTHLIKTRGQQVTLRCSPKSGHDTVSWYQQALGQGPQFIFQYYEEEERQRGNFPDRFSGHQFPNYSSELNVNALLLGDSALYLCASSLVGNTDTQYFGPGTRLTVL.

The V call is TRBV28, the J call TRBJ2-7, with 9 bases identical to TRBD2. With V trimmed by 3 bases and J by 4 bases, 7 bases remained unmatched. This CDR3 is built from 15 residues. Germline V gene sequence: CDR1 MDHEN, CDR2 SYDVKM. DNA for the CDR3: TGTGCCAGCAGTTTCCAGCGGGAGGAACGTTACGAGCAGTACTTC. This codes for CASSFQREERYEQYF. Variable domain in full (rest from reference TRBV28 and TRBJ2-7): DVKVTQSSRYLVKRTGEKVFLECVQDMDHENMFWYRQDPGLGLRLIYFSYDVKMKEKGDIPEGYSVSREKKERFSLILESASTNQTSMYLCASSFQREERYEQYFGPGTRLTVT.

V usage is TRBV30 and J usage is TRBJ1-2; 7 nucleotides line up with TRBD1. Looked up from germline, CDR1 is GTSNPN and CDR2 is SVGIG (reference sequence). CDR3 size: 12 residues. V dropped 6 bases and J dropped 8; count of bases not matched to a gene: 9. The CDR3 DNA reads TGTGCCTGCCCAGGGGGGGGCGGGGGCTACACCTTC. Translation: CACPGGGGGYTF.

The chain's CDR3 is CASSENPTSQETQYF. CDR3 nucleotide sequence: TGTGCCAGCAGTGAGAATCCGACATCTCAAGAGACCCAGTACTTC. The chain employs TRBV6-1 and TRBJ2-5; D uncertain. The CDR3 covers 15 residues. V lost 3 bases and J lost 2, with 13 bases in between. The V gene's germline CDR1 is MNHNS and CDR2 SASEGT.

The chain employs TRBV18 and TRBJ2-3, with 7 nucleotides matching TRBD1. J was trimmed by 1 base and V by 6 bases; bases with no gene match: 4. Germline lookup yields CDR1 KGHSH and CDR2 LQKENI. The CDR3 is 14 residues long. CDR3 amino acids: CASSDRARTDTQYF. The CDR3 coding sequence is TGTGCCAGCTCCGACAGGGCCCGCACAGATACGCAGTATTTT.

V and J are TRBV28 and TRBJ2-7; D is possibly TRBD2 (5 bases). This CDR3 spans 12 amino acids. Looked up from germline, CDR1 is MDHEN and CDR2 is SYDVKM. V lost 5 bases and J lost 6, with 11 bases in between. The CDR3 DNA sequence: TGTGCCAGCAGTCTAGGGAGTGGCGAGCAGTACTTC. Translating gives CASSLGSGEQYF.

The chain recombines TRBV5-1 with TRBJ1-5, with 7 positions matching TRBD1. CDR1 and CDR2 from the germline V gene are SGHRS and YFSETQ. The CDR3 sequence is 15 residues long. V lost 1 base and J lost 7; bases outside the gene matches: 8. In DNA, the CDR3 is TGCGCCAGCAGCTTGACAGGGGATCGGATACAGCCCCAGCATTTT. Translating it yields CASSLTGDRIQPQHF.

The V gene is TRBV7-9, the J gene TRBJ1-1; D not certain. The CDR3 runs to 14 residues. Per germline, CDR1 SEHNR and CDR2 FQNEAQ (reference sequence). Trimming shortened V by 2 bases and J by 1 base, and 8 bases separated the two germline ends. CDR3 sequence: CASSLMQENTEAFF. CDR3 nucleotides: TGTGCCAGCAGCTTAATGCAGGAGAACACTGAAGCTTTCTTT.

V gene TRBV19 combines with J gene TRBJ1-1; TRBD1 matches at 7 bases. V lost 5 bases to trimming and J lost 3 bases; unmatched junction nucleotides: 3. CDR3 length: 13 amino acids. CDR1 and CDR2 (germline): LNHDA, SQIVND (reference sequence). In DNA form, the CDR3 reads TGTGCCAGTAGTTCTACAGGGGACACTGAAGCTTTCTTT. Amino acids: CASSSTGDTEAFF.

The chain joins TRBV28 to TRBJ1-1; weak D call: TRBD1 (5 bases). With 2 bases removed from V and 4 bases from J, the gap between germline ends came to 14 bases. Germline lookup yields CDR1 MDHEN and CDR2 SYDVKM. CDR3 length: 15 amino acids. In DNA form, the CDR3 reads TGTGCCAGCAGTTTACTGGGCAGGAGGGGCACTGAAGCTTTCTTT. Its translation: CASSLLGRRGTEAFF.

V usage is TRBV18 and J usage is TRBJ2-1, with D hard to call. V gave up 0 bases and J gave up 5 bases, with 8 bases separating them. The CDR3 consists of 14 residues. Germline V gene data show CDR1 as KGHSH and CDR2 as LQKENI. This CDR3 reads CASSPPKGNNEQFF. The DNA for the CDR3 is TGTGCCAGCTCACCACCGAAAGGTAACAATGAGCAGTTCTTC.

This clone was counted once. DNA of the CDR3: TGCGCCAGCAGCTACATACAGGGATCCTATGGCTACACCTTC. Translated: CASSYIQGSYGYTF. The chain is built from TRBV5-1 and TRBJ1-2; TRBD1 might be the D (6 bases). Germline lookup yields CDR1 SGHRS and CDR2 YFSETQ. Trimming took 3 bases from V and 4 from J, leaving 13 bases between them. The CDR3 runs to 14 residues.

The count of this clone is one. V usage is TRBV5-4 and J usage is TRBJ2-1; the D gene is possibly TRBD2 (6 bases). The CDR3 has 14 amino acids. Germline V gene data show CDR1 as SGHNT and CDR2 as YYREEE (reference sequence). V was shortened by 4 bases and J by 8 bases, with 16 bases between the two germline ends. The CDR3 loop is CASSGGLSPDEQFF. As DNA, the CDR3 is TGTGCCAGCAGCGGGGGACTCAGCCCCGATGAGCAGTTCTTC. The variable domain in full, with the rest retrieved from reference TRBV5-4 and TRBJ2-1, is ETGVTQSPTHLIKTRGQQVTLRCSSQSGHNTVSWYQQALGQGPQFIFQYYREEENGRGNFPPRFSGLQFPNYSSELNVNALELDDSALYLCASSGGLSPDEQFFGPGTRLTVL.

A few counts support this clone. The V gene is TRBV2, the J gene TRBJ1-1; D possibly corresponds to TRBD1 (5 bases). Between the trimmed V and J ends, which lost 8 bases and 0 bases, there was a span of 16 bases. Per the germline V gene, CDR1 is SNHLY and CDR2 is FYNNEI. The CDR3 has 15 residues. This CDR3 reads CASGPRAGLNTEAFF. The CDR3 DNA follows: TGTGCCAGCGGTCCCCGGGCAGGGCTGAACACTGAAGCTTTCTTT.

The chain recombines TRBV11-2 with TRBJ2-6; 7 nucleotides match TRBD1. This CDR3 spans 17 amino acids. CDR1 and CDR2 from the germline V gene are SGHAT and FQNNGV. Trimming cost V 6 bases and J 2 bases; bases outside gene matches: 10. In DNA, the CDR3 is TGTGCCAGCAGGAGTCTAGGGGGCAGGACTGGGGCCAACGTCCTGACTTTC. This encodes CASRSLGGRTGANVLTF. Complete variable domain (other parts from reference TRBV11-2 and TRBJ2-6): EAGVAQSPRYKIIEKRQSVAFWCNPISGHATLYWYQQILGQGPKLLIQFQNNGVVDDSQLPKDRFSAERLKGVDSTLKIQPAKLEDSAVYLCASRSLGGRTGANVLTFGAGSRLTVL.